The 14 T cell receptor beta chains reported below all come from one sample, sequenced in a study of shared clonotypes between healthy human individuals. The method was immunoSEQ multiplex PCR; TCRdb's version includes in-frame clones alone and lacks a portion of them. This table holds 2 million to 2.5 million clones, 85% to 95% found once. The sequenced sample consisted of naive CD4+ T cells sorted from blood. The subset here: CD45RA+ positively selected. These receptors all stem from a man younger than 35 in good health.

The chain links TRBV9 to TRBJ2-5; unclear D gene. V was clipped by 3 bases and J by 5 bases, with 5 bases between them. Germline assignment: CDR1 SGDLS and CDR2 YYNGEE. This CDR3 is built from 11 residues. CDR3 protein: CASSAAETQYF. The CDR3 DNA sequence: TGTGCCAGCAGCGCCGCGGAGACCCAGTACTTC.

The V call is TRBV28, the J call TRBJ2-1; 10 bases fit TRBD2. The CDR3 runs to 15 residues. CDR1 and CDR2 (germline): MDHEN, SYDVKM. V lost 7 bases, J lost 8 bases, and 11 bases stayed unmatched. This chain's CDR3 is CASIQLRSGRDEQFF. The CDR3 DNA reads TGTGCCAGCATCCAATTACGGAGCGGGAGGGATGAGCAGTTCTTC.

Notes on this clone: Other DNA sequences in the sample encode the same CDR3. This chain uses TRBV28 with TRBJ1-2; possibly TRBD1 for D (5 bases). With 2 bases removed from V and 1 base from J, the gap between germline ends came to 8 bases. Germline CDR1 MDHEN, CDR2 SYDVKM. The length of the CDR3 is 14 residues. The CDR3 DNA reads as TGTGCCAGCAGTTTAGAGCAGGGTAACTATGGCTACACCTTC. Protein: CASSLEQGNYGYTF.

The rearrangement uses TRBV28 and TRBJ1-2; D possibly corresponds to TRBD1 (5 bases). Germline V lookup: CDR1 MDHEN, CDR2 SYDVKM. CDR3 size: 16 residues. The ends were cut back, 5 bases at V and 4 bases at J, with 20 bases in the middle. The CDR3 loop is CASSPPRTGTIYGYTF. CDR3 bases: TGTGCCAGCAGTCCCCCTCGGACCGGGACGATCTATGGCTACACCTTC.

This rearrangement joins TRBV2 to TRBJ2-6, with D perhaps assigned TRBD1 or TRBD2 (6 bases each). Germline CDR1 is SNHLY and CDR2 is FYNNEI. CDR3 length: 19 residues. Trimming stripped 3 bases from V and 1 base from J, with 19 bases between. The CDR3 nucleotides are TGTGCCAGCAGTGAGAGGTCTACAGGGACTGATTCTGGGGCCAACGTCCTGACTTTC. Translation gives CASSERSTGTDSGANVLTF. The full variable domain, with the rest looked up from reference TRBV2 and TRBJ2-6, is EPEVTQTPSHQVTQMGQEVILRCVPISNHLYFYWYRQILGQKVEFLVSFYNNEISEKSEIFDDQFSVERPDGSNFTLKIRSTKLEDSAMYFCASSERSTGTDSGANVLTFGAGSRLTVL.

The chain links TRBV6-1 to TRBJ2-5; D unresolved. The germline V and J ends were trimmed by 1 base and 7 bases, with 13 bases remaining between them. The CDR3 consists of 14 residues. Germline V gene lookup returns CDR1 MNHNS and CDR2 SASEGT. The DNA for the CDR3 is TGTGCCAGCAGTGAAGGGCTGGAATCTAGGACCCAGTACTTC. Amino acids: CASSEGLESRTQYF.

This chain uses TRBV18 with TRBJ2-7, with D maybe TRBD2 (6 bases). This CDR3 comprises 14 residues. Germline V gene sequence: CDR1 KGHSH, CDR2 LQKENI. The V gene lost 3 bases and the J gene lost 7 bases, with 16 bases spanning the gap. The CDR3 spells CASSPKGGEEEQYF. The CDR3 DNA sequence: TGTGCCAGCTCACCTAAGGGAGGAGAAGAAGAGCAGTACTTC.

The V gene is TRBV29-1, the J gene TRBJ2-3, with no clear D. The V end lost 0 bases, the J end lost 4 bases, and 5 bases lay between the germline ends. The germline CDR1 and CDR2 sequences are SQVTM and ANQGSEA. The CDR3 runs to 12 residues. The CDR3 DNA follows: TGCAGCGTTGAAGACACTGCAGATACGCAGTATTTT. Protein product: CSVEDTADTQYF.

This chain uses TRBV18 with TRBJ2-7; no firm D call. CDR1 and CDR2 (germline): KGHSH, LQKENI. The CDR3 loop spans 13 amino acids. The ends were cut back, 2 bases at V and 6 bases at J, with 11 bases in the middle. This chain's CDR3 is CASSPRALAEQYF. CDR3 DNA: TGTGCCAGCTCACCAAGGGCGTTGGCCGAGCAGTACTTC.

This sequence joins TRBV11-2 and TRBJ1-1, with 8 bases aligning to TRBD1. The CDR3 extends over 15 amino acids. After removal of 3 bases from V and 2 bases from J, the junction contained 5 bases not matched to a gene. Germline assignment: CDR1 SGHAT and CDR2 FQNNGV. This CDR3 reads CASSFLTGANTEAFF. The CDR3 nucleotides are TGTGCCAGCAGCTTCCTGACAGGGGCCAACACTGAAGCTTTCTTT. The full variable domain, in which reference TRBV11-2 and TRBJ1-1 provide the parts outside the CDR3, is EAGVAQSPRYKIIEKRQSVAFWCNPISGHATLYWYQQILGQGPKLLIQFQNNGVVDDSQLPKDRFSAERLKGVDSTLKIQPAKLEDSAVYLCASSFLTGANTEAFFGQGTRLTVV.

The rearrangement links TRBV6-6 to TRBJ1-1; D not resolved. Trimming took off 0 bases at V and 1 base at J, with 9 bases between the two ends. Germline V gene lookup returns CDR1 MNHNY and CDR2 SVGAGI (reference sequence). The CDR3 runs to 15 residues. CDR3 in DNA: TGTGCCAGCAGTTACTCGTACGGCGCGAACACTGAAGCTTTCTTT. This codes for CASSYSYGANTEAFF.

A note on this clone: Different DNA sequences within this sample yield the same CDR3. J is TRBJ1-2 and V is TRBV7-9; D remains unclear. There are 13 residues in the CDR3. The ends were cut back, 1 base at V and 4 bases at J, with 7 bases in the middle. CDR1 and CDR2 from the germline V gene are SEHNR and FQNEAQ (reference sequence). The CDR3 region is CASSLGAGYGYTF. CDR3 DNA sequence: TGTGCCAGCAGCTTAGGGGCAGGCTATGGCTACACCTTC.

As to this clone: Other DNA sequences in the same sample also yield this CDR3. This chain connects TRBV5-1 to TRBJ2-7; 10 bases agree with TRBD1. CDR1 and CDR2 (germline): SGHRS, YFSETQ. V lost 0 bases and J lost 4; bases outside the gene matches: 4. CDR3 length equals 15 residues. The CDR3 coding sequence is TGCGCCAGCAGCTTGGCCGGGACAGGGGCGTACGAGCAGTACTTC. Residues: CASSLAGTGAYEQYF.

This clone showed up just once. The V and J genes are TRBV5-1 and TRBJ1-1; 9 bases match TRBD1. The CDR3 spans 16 residues. Germline V gene sequence: CDR1 SGHRS, CDR2 YFSETQ. V lost 3 bases, J lost 3 bases, and 9 bases stayed unmatched. CDR3 region: CASSSYFDRGDTEAFF. The CDR3 DNA follows: TGCGCCAGCAGCTCATATTTTGACAGGGGGGACACTGAAGCTTTCTTT.